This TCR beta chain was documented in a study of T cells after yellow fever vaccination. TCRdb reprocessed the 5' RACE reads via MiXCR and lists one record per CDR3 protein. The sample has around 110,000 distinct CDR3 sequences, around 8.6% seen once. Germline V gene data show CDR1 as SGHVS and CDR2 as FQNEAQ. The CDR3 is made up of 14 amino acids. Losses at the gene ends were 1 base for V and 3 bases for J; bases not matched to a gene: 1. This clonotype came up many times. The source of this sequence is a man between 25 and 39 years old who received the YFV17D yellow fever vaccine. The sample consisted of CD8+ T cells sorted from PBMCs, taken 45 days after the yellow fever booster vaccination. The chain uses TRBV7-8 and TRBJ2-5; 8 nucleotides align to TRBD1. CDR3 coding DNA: TGTGCCAGCAGCTTAGAGACAGGGGAAGAGACCCAGTACTTC. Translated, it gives CASSLETGEETQYF.